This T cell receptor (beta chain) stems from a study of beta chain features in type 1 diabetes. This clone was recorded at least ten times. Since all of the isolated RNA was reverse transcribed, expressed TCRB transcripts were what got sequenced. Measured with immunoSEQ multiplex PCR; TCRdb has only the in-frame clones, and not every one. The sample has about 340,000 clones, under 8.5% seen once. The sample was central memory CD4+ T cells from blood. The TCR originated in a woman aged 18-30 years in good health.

DNA of the CDR3: TGTGCCAGCAGTTCCAGGGGAGGGGGCCAGCATTTT. This encodes CASSSRGGGQHF. This rearrangement joins TRBV27 to TRBJ1-5; the D gene is possibly TRBD1 (6 bases). The CDR3 sequence is 12 residues long. CDR1 and CDR2 from the germline V gene are MNHEY and SMNVEV (reference sequence). V dropped 4 bases and J dropped 12 bases, with 13 bases sitting between them.